This T cell receptor (beta chain) was retrieved from a study of CD8 T cells in ankylosing spondylitis. General observations from the study: For ankylosing spondylitis blood, a TCR beta motif of several highly homologous variants appeared characteristic.

Regarding this clonotype: What it recognizes is unknown.

Looked up from germline, CDR1 is SGHTA and CDR2 is FQGNSA. The CDR3 is made up of 14 amino acids. The V and J ends lost 5 bases and 6 bases respectively, with 14 bases between them. TCRdb itself ran the 5' RACE reads through MiXCR, one entry per CDR3 protein. The sample lists some 800,000 distinct CDR3 sequences; 10% to 15% were seen once. This receptor was taken from a male donor with ankylosing spondylitis. The rearrangement links TRBV7-2 to TRBJ2-1; no definite D call. Sequenced sample: blood, either unsorted or a sorted T cell fraction (not recorded which). CDR3: CASSPGLWGNEQFF. The CDR3 region has the DNA TGTGCCAGCAGCCCTGGGCTTTGGGGCAATGAGCAGTTCTTC.